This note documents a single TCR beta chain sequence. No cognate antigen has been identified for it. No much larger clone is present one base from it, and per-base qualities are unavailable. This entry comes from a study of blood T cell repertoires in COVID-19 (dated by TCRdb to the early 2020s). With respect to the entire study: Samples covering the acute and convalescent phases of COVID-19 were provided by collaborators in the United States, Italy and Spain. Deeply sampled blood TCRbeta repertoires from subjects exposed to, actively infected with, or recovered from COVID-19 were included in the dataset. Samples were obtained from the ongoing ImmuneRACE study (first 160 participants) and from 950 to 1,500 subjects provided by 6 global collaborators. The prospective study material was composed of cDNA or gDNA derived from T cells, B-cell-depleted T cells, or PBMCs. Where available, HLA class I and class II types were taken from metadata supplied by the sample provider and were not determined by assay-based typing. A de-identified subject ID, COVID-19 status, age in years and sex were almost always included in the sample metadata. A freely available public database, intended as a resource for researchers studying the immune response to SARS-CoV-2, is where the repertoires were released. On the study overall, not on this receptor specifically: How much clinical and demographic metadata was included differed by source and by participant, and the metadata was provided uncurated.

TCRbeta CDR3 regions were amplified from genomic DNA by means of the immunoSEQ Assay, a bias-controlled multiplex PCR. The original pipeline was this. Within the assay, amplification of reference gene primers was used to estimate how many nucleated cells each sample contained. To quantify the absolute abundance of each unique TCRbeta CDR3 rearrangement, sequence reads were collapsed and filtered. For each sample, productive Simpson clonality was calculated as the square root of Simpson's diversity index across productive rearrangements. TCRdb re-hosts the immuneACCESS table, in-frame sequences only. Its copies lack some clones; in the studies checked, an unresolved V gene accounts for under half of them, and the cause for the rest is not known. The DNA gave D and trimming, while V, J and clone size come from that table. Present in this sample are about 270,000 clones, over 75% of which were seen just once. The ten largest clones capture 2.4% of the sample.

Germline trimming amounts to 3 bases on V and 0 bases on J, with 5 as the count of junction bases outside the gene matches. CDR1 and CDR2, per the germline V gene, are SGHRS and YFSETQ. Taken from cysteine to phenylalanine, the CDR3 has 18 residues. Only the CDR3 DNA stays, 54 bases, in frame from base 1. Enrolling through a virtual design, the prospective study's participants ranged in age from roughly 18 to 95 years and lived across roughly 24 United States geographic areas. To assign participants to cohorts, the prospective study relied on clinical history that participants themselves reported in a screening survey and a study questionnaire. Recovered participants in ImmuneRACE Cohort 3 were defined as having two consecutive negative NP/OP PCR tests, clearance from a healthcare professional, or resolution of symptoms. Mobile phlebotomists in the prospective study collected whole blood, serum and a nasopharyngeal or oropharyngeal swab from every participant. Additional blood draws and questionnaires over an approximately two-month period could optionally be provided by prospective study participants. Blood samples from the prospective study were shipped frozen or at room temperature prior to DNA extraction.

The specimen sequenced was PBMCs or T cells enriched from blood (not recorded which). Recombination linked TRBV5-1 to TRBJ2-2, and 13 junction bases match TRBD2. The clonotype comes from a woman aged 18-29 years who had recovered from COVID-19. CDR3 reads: CASSSGTSGDPNTGELFF. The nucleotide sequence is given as TGCGCCAGCAGCTCGGGGACTAGCGGGGACCCGAACACCGGGGAGCTGTTTTTT. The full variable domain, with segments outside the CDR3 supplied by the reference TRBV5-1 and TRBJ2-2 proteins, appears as KAGVTQTPRYLIKTRGQQVTLSCSPISGHRSVSWYQQTPGQGLQFLFEYFSETQRNKGNFPGRFSGRQFSNSRSEMNVSTLELGDSALYLCASSSGTSGDPNTGELFFGEGSRLTVL.